This T cell receptor (beta chain) is drawn from a study of blood T cell repertoires in COVID-19 (dated by TCRdb to about 2020). For the study in its entirety: The collaborator samples originated in the United States, Italy and Spain and spanned the acute and convalescent phases of COVID-19. The prospective study material was composed of cDNA or gDNA derived from T cells, B-cell-depleted T cells, or PBMCs. Samples were obtained from the ongoing ImmuneRACE study (first 160 participants) and from 1,200 or so subjects provided by 6 global collaborators. A de-identified subject ID, COVID-19 status, age in years and sex were almost always included in the sample metadata. Subjects who had been exposed to COVID-19, were actively infected with it, or had recovered from it provided the deeply sampled blood TCRbeta repertoires that made up the dataset. The repertoires were released in a freely available public database meant as a resource for research on the immune response to SARS-CoV-2. Where HLA class I and class II types were available, the types were taken from metadata supplied by the sample provider, not from assay-based typing. What the authors observed across the whole study: How much clinical and demographic metadata was included differed by source and by participant, and the metadata was provided uncurated.

The immunoSEQ Assay, a bias-controlled multiplex PCR, was used to amplify TCRbeta CDR3 regions from genomic DNA. From the authors' description of their analysis: Within the assay, amplification of reference gene primers was used to estimate how many nucleated cells each sample contained. To quantify the absolute abundance of each unique TCRbeta CDR3 rearrangement, sequence reads were collapsed and filtered. For each sample, productive Simpson clonality was calculated as the square root of Simpson's diversity index across productive rearrangements. In its TCRdb copy, this immuneACCESS table keeps in-frame sequences only and misses some clones. Where compared with another copy, unresolved V genes explain less than half of these, and the others have no known cause. The V and J calls and clone size were taken over from that table, and D and trimming were inferred from the DNA. This sample comprises 130,000 or so clones, about four fifths of them detected only once. Approximately 5.2% of the sample rests with the top ten.

On this clone: The clone's antigen remains unknown. No per-base quality is available; no much larger clone lies one base away.

In Seattle, one collaborating source enrolled patients while the infection was active and tracked those patients longitudinally over the course of disease. Whole blood was collected in K2EDTA tubes by collaborating institutions according to the institutions' own protocols. For TCRbeta analysis, collaborators shipped samples as frozen whole blood, isolated PBMCs, or DNA extracted from either of those sample types. Sequenced material: peripheral blood. The receptor was isolated from a woman in her 70s with COVID-19, enrolled during active disease.

The DNA sequence is TGTGCCTGGAGTGTACTAGGGTACAATGAGCAGTTCTTC. Its protein is CAWSVLGYNEQFF. The rearrangement combines TRBV30 with TRBJ2-1; the D region possibly corresponds to TRBD2 (5 bases align). Including the terminal cysteine and phenylalanine, the CDR3 comprises 13 residues. Only CDR3 DNA remains: 39 bases, in frame from the first base. The trim is 0 bases for V and 4 bases for J, with a gap of 7 bases between the germline ends. In the germline V gene (reference sequence), CDR1 corresponds to GTSNPN and CDR2 to SVGIG.